Following are 27 T cell receptor beta chains from one sample sequenced in a study of spatial heterogeneity in lung cancer. A single record per CDR3 protein comes from TCRdb applying MiXCR to the 5' RACE reads. The sample records roughly 9,000 distinct CDR3 sequences, about 6.9% being singletons. These receptors lack a known antigen. The sample's time point: sample taken at primary tumor resection. Study-level points and caveats: Expanded intratumoral alpha and beta TCR counts tracked tumor mutation counts.

Sequences were derived from lung tumor tissue, sampled at surgery. The receptors shown here come from a male donor with early-stage non-small cell lung cancer.

In this sample, this clonotype turned up many times. J is TRBJ2-1 and V is TRBV6-6, with unresolved D. The germline gives CDR1 MNHNY, CDR2 SVGAGI (reference sequence). Trimming left V 4 bases short and J 0 bases short, with 10 bases between. The CDR3 has 15 amino acids. The chain's CDR3 is CASSFEVSSYNEQFF. CDR3 nucleotide sequence: TGTGCCAGCAGTTTTGAGGTTAGCTCCTACAATGAGCAGTTCTTC.

This clonotype has at least ten counts. The chain joins TRBV6-1 to TRBJ2-3, with 7 bases fitting TRBD2. The trim removed 3 bases at V and 7 bases at J, leaving 7 bases unmatched. Germline assignment: CDR1 MNHNS and CDR2 SASEGT. The CDR3 runs to 14 residues. CDR3 protein: CASSETSSQNTQYF. In DNA form, the CDR3 reads TGTGCCAGCAGTGAGACTAGCAGCCAGAATACGCAGTATTTT.

The gene calls are TRBV6-5 and TRBJ2-3; tentative D call: TRBD1 (5 bases). The V and J ends lost 2 bases and 11 bases respectively, with 23 bases between them. Germline values: CDR1 MNHEY, CDR2 SVGAGI. This CDR3 region has 16 residues. CDR3 nucleotides: TGTGCCAGCAGTTACCCCTTCAGTAGGGGTCGGTATGTGCAGTATTTT. It yields the protein CASSYPFSRGRYVQYF.

This clonotype is classed as medium-sized. The rearrangement joins TRBV5-1 to TRBJ1-2; a possible D gene is TRBD1 (5 bases). The CDR3 covers 15 residues. Germline CDR1 and CDR2: SGHRS and YFSETQ. V was cut by 2 bases and J by 2 bases, with 13 bases left in between. CDR3 amino acids: CASSFLIDSNYGYTF. CDR3 sequence (DNA): TGCGCCAGCAGCTTTCTTATTGACAGCAACTATGGCTACACCTTC.

A remark on this clonotype: At one of its ends the junction is not consistent with the germline gene, which may arise from a read error. The genes are TRBV7-9 and TRBJ2-1, with TRBD2 matching over 12 bases. The germline V gene encodes CDR1 SEHNR and CDR2 FQNEAQ (reference sequence). CDR3 length: 16 amino acids. This chain's CDR3 is CASSAGLAGPYIEQFF. CDR3 in DNA: TGTGCCAGCAGCGCTGGACTAGCGGGGCCCTACATTGAGCAGTTCTTC.

This clonotype was counted many times. The chain employs TRBV19 and TRBJ1-5; tentative D call: TRBD1 (5 bases). This CDR3 is 14 amino acids long. V was pared by 3 bases and J by 7 bases, with 13 bases between. Looked up from germline, CDR1 is LNHDA and CDR2 is SQIVND (reference sequence). This CDR3 reads CASSMRQLGQPQHF. The CDR3 DNA is TGTGCCAGTAGTATGAGACAGTTGGGGCAGCCCCAGCATTTT.

This clonotype has at least ten counts. The chain uses TRBV9 and TRBJ2-7, with 7 bases fitting TRBD2. Germline V gene data show CDR1 as SGDLS and CDR2 as YYNGEE. The CDR3 consists of 16 residues. V gave up 0 bases and J gave up 0 bases; unmatched junction bases: 6. DNA for the CDR3: TGTGCCAGCAGCGTAGACCCTAGCGGCAGCTCCTACGAGCAGTACTTC. Translation gives CASSVDPSGSSYEQYF.

In its sample, this clonotype was seen many times. The chain is built from TRBV27 and TRBJ2-1; D uncertain. This CDR3 is built from 15 residues. CDR1 and CDR2 (germline): MNHEY, SMNVEV (reference sequence). Deletions cut 2 bases from V and 1 base from J, with 9 bases between. CDR3 in DNA: TGTGCCAGCAGTTTAGCTCACCTATCCTACAATGAGCAGTTCTTC. This gives the protein CASSLAHLSYNEQFF.

This clonotype was picked up many times. This chain uses TRBV27 with TRBJ1-5; tentatively, D is TRBD1 (5 bases). Trimming removed 0 bases from V and 7 bases from J, with 10 bases in between. The CDR3 length is 14 residues. Per germline, CDR1 MNHEY and CDR2 SMNVEV (reference sequence). The CDR3 reads CASSLSNQGQPQHF. The DNA of the CDR3 is TGTGCCAGCAGTTTATCTAACCAGGGACAGCCCCAGCATTTT.

The table lists this clonotype with many counts. The chain has TRBV2 and TRBJ1-1; TRBD1 might be the D (5 bases). This CDR3 spans 13 amino acids. Germline CDR1 reads SNHLY; CDR2 reads FYNNEI. The V gene lost 5 bases and the J gene lost 0 bases, with 7 bases spanning the gap. The CDR3 DNA is TGTGCCAGCAGTCAGGGCTTGAACACTGAAGCTTTCTTT. Amino acid sequence: CASSQGLNTEAFF. The full variable domain, with the rest looked up from reference TRBV2 and TRBJ1-1, is EPEVTQTPSHQVTQMGQEVILRCVPISNHLYFYWYRQILGQKVEFLVSFYNNEISEKSEIFDDQFSVERPDGSNFTLKIRSTKLEDSAMYFCASSQGLNTEAFFGQGTRLTVV.

This clonotype was seen ten or more times. The chain has TRBV5-1 and TRBJ1-6; no definite D call. Looked up from germline, CDR1 is SGHRS and CDR2 is YFSETQ. The CDR3 has 13 residues. V lost 0 bases and J 8 bases, leaving 6 bases between the germline ends. In DNA, the CDR3 is TGCGCCAGCAGCTTGGGGGCGGATTCACCCCTCCACTTT. As protein: CASSLGADSPLHF. Based on the CDR3 plus reference TRBV5-1 and TRBJ1-6, the full variable domain is KAGVTQTPRYLIKTRGQQVTLSCSPISGHRSVSWYQQTPGQGLQFLFEYFSETQRNKGNFPGRFSGRQFSNSRSEMNVSTLELGDSALYLCASSLGADSPLHFGNGTRLTVT.

This clonotype was recorded many times. The chain recombines TRBV4-1 with TRBJ2-3, with 9 bases that match TRBD2. Losses at the gene ends were 0 bases for V and 6 bases for J; bases not matched to a gene: 7. CDR1 is MGHRA and CDR2 is YSYEKL in the germline V gene. The CDR3 consists of 16 residues. CDR3 nucleotide sequence: TGCGCCAGCAGCCAAGATTGGGCGGGAGGGCACGATACGCAGTATTTT. Protein: CASSQDWAGGHDTQYF.

Ten or more counts support this clonotype. This chain uses TRBV9 with TRBJ2-2, with D perhaps matching TRBD1 (6 bases). V lost 4 bases and J lost 8, with 15 bases in between. Germline V gene sequence: CDR1 SGDLS, CDR2 YYNGEE. The CDR3 covers 14 residues. CDR3 sequence reads: CASSPRTATGELFF. In nucleotides, the CDR3 is TGTGCCAGCAGCCCCCGGACAGCCACGGGGGAGCTGTTTTTT.

This clonotype ranks as medium-sized. V usage is TRBV4-1 and J usage is TRBJ2-2; the D gene could be TRBD1 or TRBD2 (5 bases each). The germline V and J ends were trimmed by 3 bases and 7 bases, with 18 bases remaining between them. Looked up from germline, CDR1 is MGHRA and CDR2 is YSYEKL. The CDR3 sequence is 16 residues long. CDR3 in DNA: TGCGCCAGCAGCCAGGAGACCGGGACCACTGGCGGGGAGCTGTTTTTT. Protein product: CASSQETGTTGGELFF.

V is TRBV27 and J is TRBJ2-7, with D hard to call. Germline values: CDR1 MNHEY, CDR2 SMNVEV (reference sequence). V lost 3 bases and J 0 bases, leaving 9 bases between the germline ends. The CDR3 totals 14 residues. CDR3 region: CASSFGRSSYEQYF. The CDR3 DNA sequence: TGTGCCAGCAGTTTCGGCCGGAGCTCCTACGAGCAGTACTTC.

This clonotype was detected many times. The chain carries TRBV6-5 and TRBJ2-1; TRBD1 is a possible D gene (6 bases). Trimming stripped 0 bases from V and 7 bases from J, with 10 bases between. This CDR3 has 14 amino acids. Germline lookup yields CDR1 MNHEY and CDR2 SVGAGI. The DNA of the CDR3 is TGTGCCAGCAGTTACTCATCAGGGGTGAATGAGCAGTTCTTC. This encodes CASSYSSGVNEQFF.

This clonotype was picked up many times. The chain links TRBV20-1 to TRBJ1-5; D is possibly TRBD1 (5 bases). V was trimmed by 3 bases and J by 4 bases, leaving 16 bases between them. The CDR3 sequence is 15 residues long. Germline V gene data show CDR1 as DFQATT and CDR2 as SNEGSKA (reference sequence). CDR3 region: CSARPPGRLNQPQHF. CDR3 in DNA: TGCAGTGCTAGGCCACCGGGACGGCTTAATCAGCCCCAGCATTTT.

Sample share makes this clonotype medium-sized. This chain uses TRBV27 with TRBJ2-2; perhaps TRBD2 as D (5 bases). V dropped 5 bases and J dropped 7 bases, with 11 bases sitting between them. CDR1 and CDR2 (germline): MNHEY, SMNVEV (reference sequence). The CDR3 is made up of 13 amino acids. DNA for the CDR3: TGTGCCAGCAGTGAGCGGCCTAGCGGGGAGCTGTTTTTT. Its translation is CASSERPSGELFF.

This clonotype was seen repeatedly, ten times or more. V gene TRBV6-1 combines with J gene TRBJ1-5, with unresolved D. The V gene lost 3 bases and the J gene lost 1 base, with 10 bases spanning the gap. Germline values: CDR1 MNHNS, CDR2 SASEGT. The CDR3 has 15 amino acids. The CDR3 reads CASSDLGPSNQPQHF. The CDR3 nucleotides read TGTGCCAGCAGTGACCTAGGTCCAAGCAATCAGCCCCAGCATTTT.

This clonotype came up many times. The V call is TRBV20-1, the J call TRBJ2-7, with 8 bases aligning to TRBD2. The CDR3 consists of 12 residues. J gave up 2 bases and V 3 bases, and 0 bases lay outside the gene matches. Per the germline V gene, CDR1 is DFQATT and CDR2 is SNEGSKA (reference sequence). CDR3 DNA: TGCAGTGCTAGCGGGGGGGCCTACGAGCAGTACGTC. Translating gives CSASGGAYEQYV.

The sample holds many counts of this clonotype. This chain joins TRBV7-9 and TRBJ1-2; D uncertain. Germline V CDR1 and CDR2: SEHNR, FQNEAQ (reference sequence). Trimming removed 5 bases at V and 6 bases at J, with 13 bases between. CDR3 length: 13 amino acids. The CDR3 bases are TGTGCCAGCAGCCACCGAGGCGGGGATGGCTACACCTTC. Protein product: CASSHRGGDGYTF.

The table lists this clonotype with many counts. The chain recombines TRBV4-2 with TRBJ2-1; 9 bases line up with TRBD2. CDR1 is LGHNA and CDR2 is YNFKEQ in the germline V gene. With 1 base clipped from V and 7 bases from J, the junction kept 8 bases outside the gene matches. The length of the CDR3 is 16 residues. The CDR3 loop is CASSQGGGRAGNEQFF. CDR3 nucleotides: TGTGCCAGCAGCCAAGGAGGCGGGAGGGCCGGGAATGAGCAGTTCTTC.

This clonotype has a count of ten or more. The chain employs TRBV20-1 and TRBJ1-4, with 9 bases that match TRBD1. Germline CDR1 DFQATT, CDR2 SNEGSKA (reference sequence). CDR3 length: 14 residues. V dropped 3 bases and J dropped 4; count of bases not matched to a gene: 3. The CDR3 region has the DNA TGCAGTGCTAGGACAGGGGGAAGTAATGAAAAACTGTTTTTT. Protein: CSARTGGSNEKLFF.

This clonotype is labeled medium-sized (0.01 to 0.1%). The rearrangement links TRBV30 to TRBJ2-6; 9 positions match TRBD1. This CDR3 comprises 17 residues. Unmatched junction bases numbered 8, after V lost 4 bases and J lost 1 base. Germline CDR1 reads GTSNPN; CDR2 reads SVGIG (reference sequence). The CDR3 reads CAWNYRGRVSGANVLTF. The CDR3 DNA follows: TGTGCCTGGAACTACAGGGGGCGCGTGTCTGGGGCCAACGTCCTGACTTTC.

At least ten counts were recorded for this clonotype. This chain joins TRBV7-9 and TRBJ1-2; D ambiguous. Trimming removed 1 base from V and 1 base from J, with 7 bases in between. Germline V CDR1 and CDR2: SEHNR, FQNEAQ (reference sequence). The CDR3 sequence is 14 residues long. The CDR3 nucleotides are TGTGCCAGCAGCTTAGAAACTCTTAACTATGGCTACACCTTC. This gives the protein CASSLETLNYGYTF.

As for this clonotype: Relative to the germline gene, one junction end is altered; a read error may explain this. The J gene is TRBJ1-2, the V gene TRBV29-1; 7 bases agree with TRBD1. The germline gives CDR1 SQVTM, CDR2 ANQGSEA. The CDR3 loop spans 12 amino acids. The DNA for the CDR3 is TGCAGCGTTGACCCCGACCGACAGGGCGTTTCCTTC. Protein product: CSVDPDRQGVSF.

There are many counts of this clonotype. The chain recombines TRBV6-4 with TRBJ2-3, with 8 bases aligning to TRBD2. This CDR3 has 16 residues. In germline, CDR1 is MRHNA, CDR2 SNTAGT. The J segment lost 4 bases and the V segment lost 2 bases, leaving 8 bases of the junction unmatched. CDR3 residues: CASSDMEREYPDTQYF. Written as DNA, the CDR3 is TGTGCCAGCAGTGACATGGAGCGGGAGTACCCAGATACGCAGTATTTT.